This T cell receptor beta chain was captured by sequencing in a study of blood T cell repertoires in COVID-19. For the study at large: Sites in the United States, Italy and Spain provided acute and convalescent COVID-19 samples. T cells, B-cell-depleted T cells, or PBMCs provided the cDNA or gDNA that served as material.

Authors' processing steps: Nucleated cell number was recorded as an estimate derived from reference gene primer amplification. Assay: immunoSEQ multiplex PCR; the TCRdb copy retains only in-frame clones and omits some. That table gives V, J and clone size, and the DNA gave D and trimming. The data show 250,000 to 350,000 clones, roughly 90% seen once. The CDR3 loop spans 12 amino acids. Germline loops: CDR1 MGHDK, CDR2 SYGVNS. V shed 8 bases, J shed 4 bases, and the junction held 4 bases outside the gene matches. The chain links TRBV25-1 to TRBJ1-1; 7 bases map to TRBD1. The material sequenced was peripheral blood. The source is a woman in her 50s with active or convalescent COVID-19. CDR3 in DNA: TGTGCCAGCGGAGACAGGGCCACTGAAGCTTTCTTT. This translates into CASGDRATEAFF. The full variable domain, with the rest looked up from reference TRBV25-1 and TRBJ1-1, is EADIYQTPRYLVIGTGKKITLECSQTMGHDKMYWYQQDPGMELHLIHYSYGVNSTEKGDLSSESTVSRIRTEHFPLTLESARPSHTSQYLCASGDRATEAFFGQGTRLTVV.